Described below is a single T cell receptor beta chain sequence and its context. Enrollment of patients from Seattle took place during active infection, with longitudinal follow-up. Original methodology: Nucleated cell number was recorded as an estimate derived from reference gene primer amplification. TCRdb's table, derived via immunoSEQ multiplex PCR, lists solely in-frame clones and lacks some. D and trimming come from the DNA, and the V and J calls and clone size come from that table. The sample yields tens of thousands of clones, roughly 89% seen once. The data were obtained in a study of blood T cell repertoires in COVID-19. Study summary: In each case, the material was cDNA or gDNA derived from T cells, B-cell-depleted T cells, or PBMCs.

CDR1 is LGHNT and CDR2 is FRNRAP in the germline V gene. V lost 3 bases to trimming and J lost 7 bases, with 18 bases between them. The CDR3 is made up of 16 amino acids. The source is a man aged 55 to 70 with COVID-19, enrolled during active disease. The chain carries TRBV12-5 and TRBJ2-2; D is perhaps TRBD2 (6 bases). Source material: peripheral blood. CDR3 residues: CASGFLGASDNGELFF. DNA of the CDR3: TGTGCTAGTGGTTTTCTAGGTGCTAGCGATAACGGGGAGCTGTTTTTT.